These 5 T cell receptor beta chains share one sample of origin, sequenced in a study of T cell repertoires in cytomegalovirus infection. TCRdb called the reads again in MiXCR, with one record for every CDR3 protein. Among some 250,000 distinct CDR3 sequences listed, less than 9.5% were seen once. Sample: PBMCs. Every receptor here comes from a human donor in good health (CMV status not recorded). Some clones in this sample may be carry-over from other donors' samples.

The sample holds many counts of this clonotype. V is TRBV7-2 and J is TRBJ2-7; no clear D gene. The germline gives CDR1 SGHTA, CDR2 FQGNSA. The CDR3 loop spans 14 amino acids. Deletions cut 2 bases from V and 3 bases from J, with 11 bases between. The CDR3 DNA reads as TGTGCCAGCAGCTTACAATCAGGCTACTACGAGCAGTACTTC. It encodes CASSLQSGYYEQYF.

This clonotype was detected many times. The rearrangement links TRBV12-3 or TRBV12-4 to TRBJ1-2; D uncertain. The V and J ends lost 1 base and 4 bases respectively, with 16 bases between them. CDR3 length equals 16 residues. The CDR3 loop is CASSLDSAPRSYGYTF. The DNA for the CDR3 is TGTGCCAGCAGTTTAGATTCGGCGCCGAGGAGCTATGGCTACACCTTC.

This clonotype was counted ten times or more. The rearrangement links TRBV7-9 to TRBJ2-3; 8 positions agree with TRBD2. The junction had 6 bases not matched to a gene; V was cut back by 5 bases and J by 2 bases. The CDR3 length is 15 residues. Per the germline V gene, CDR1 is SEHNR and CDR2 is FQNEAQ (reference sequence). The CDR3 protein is CASSPRLANTDTQYF. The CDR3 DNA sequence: TGTGCCAGCAGCCCGAGACTAGCGAACACAGATACGCAGTATTTT.

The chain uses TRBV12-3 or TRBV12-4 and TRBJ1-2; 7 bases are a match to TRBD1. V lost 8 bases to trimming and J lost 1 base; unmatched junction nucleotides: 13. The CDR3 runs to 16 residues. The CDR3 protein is CASQGGRQDNNYGYTF. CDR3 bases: TGTGCCAGCCAGGGGGGGCGGCAGGACAATAACTATGGCTACACCTTC.

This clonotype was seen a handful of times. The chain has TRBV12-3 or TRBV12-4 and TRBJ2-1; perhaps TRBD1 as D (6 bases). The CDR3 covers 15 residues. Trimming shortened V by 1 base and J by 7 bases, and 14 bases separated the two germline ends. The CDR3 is CASSLGGRGKNEQFF. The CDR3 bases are TGTGCCAGCAGTTTAGGGGGGCGAGGTAAAAATGAGCAGTTCTTC.